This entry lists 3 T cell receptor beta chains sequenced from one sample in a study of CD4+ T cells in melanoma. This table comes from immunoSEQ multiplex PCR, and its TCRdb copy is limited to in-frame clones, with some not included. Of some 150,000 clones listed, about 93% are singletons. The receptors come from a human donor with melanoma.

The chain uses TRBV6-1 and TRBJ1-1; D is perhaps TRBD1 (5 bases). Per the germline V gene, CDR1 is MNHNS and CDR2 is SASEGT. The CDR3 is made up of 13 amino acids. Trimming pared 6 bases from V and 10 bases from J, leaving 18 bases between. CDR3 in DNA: TGTGCCAGCAGCCCTAAGGGGCGGGGTACAGCTTTCTTT. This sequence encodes CASSPKGRGTAFF.

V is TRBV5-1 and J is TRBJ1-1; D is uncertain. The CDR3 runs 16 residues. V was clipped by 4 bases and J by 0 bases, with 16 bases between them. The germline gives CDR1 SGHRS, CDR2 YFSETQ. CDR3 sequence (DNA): TGCGCCAGCAGCCTGGGAGTGGGCAGAATGAACACTGAAGCTTTCTTT. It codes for CASSLGVGRMNTEAFF.

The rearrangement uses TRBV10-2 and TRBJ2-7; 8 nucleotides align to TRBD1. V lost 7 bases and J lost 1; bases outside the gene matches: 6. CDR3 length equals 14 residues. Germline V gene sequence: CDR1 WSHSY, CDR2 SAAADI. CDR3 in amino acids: CASNRQGPSYEQYF. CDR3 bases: TGCGCCAGCAATAGACAGGGGCCATCCTACGAGCAGTACTTC.